This T cell receptor beta chain was identified during a study of CD8 T cells in ankylosing spondylitis (dated by TCRdb to the late 2010s). Describing the broader study: To find TCR variants linked to disease, the study profiled T cell receptor beta repertoires in ankylosing spondylitis patients and healthy donors. In total, the full study cohort was made up of roughly 100 healthy donors and approximately 27 ankylosing spondylitis patients. Peripheral blood samples were taken, and synovial fluid was additionally collected from ankylosing spondylitis patients.

This clonotype was seen ten or more times. Its antigen remains undetermined. At one boundary the junction diverges from the germline segment, which might be a read error. Taken from cysteine to phenylalanine, the CDR3 has 11 residues. The entry retains the CDR3 DNA only, 33 bases that are in frame from base 1. Reading the germline V gene gives CDR1 MNHNS and CDR2 SASEGT. TCRdb shows the sequencer as Illumina HiSeq 2500. Quantitative 5'-RACE with molecular barcodes was used to prepare TCR beta libraries. The authors' analysis ran thus. Disease-linked TCR variants were identified with a new computational method built on a probabilistic model of VDJ rearrangement. TCRdb applied fastp at Q25 and MiXCR to the public reads, then kept only in-frame beta chains. Here each entry gathers all rows of one CDR3 protein and keeps the most common genes and DNA. None of the V and J calls come from the authors' own analysis; TCRdb made them. The sample yields 470,000 or so distinct CDR3 sequences; about 24% were counted once. 0.89% of the sample belongs to the ten largest clones.

Study-wide findings and limitations: Some motif variants had previously been reported in the synovial fluid and blood of reactive arthritis patients, which suggests shared mechanisms of disease initiation. The disease-linked clones were reported as significantly enriched in matched synovial fluid samples from ankylosing spondylitis patients. The disease-linked clones showed a CD8+ phenotype and occurred at relatively low frequencies in peripheral blood. A TCR beta motif made up of several highly homologous amino acid variants appeared to be characteristic of blood from ankylosing spondylitis patients.

The chain links TRBV6-1 with TRBJ2-5; too little of a D gene remains to name it. The sequencing input was blood, either unsorted or a sorted T cell fraction (not recorded which). The clonotype originates from a male donor with ankylosing spondylitis. The CDR3 loop reads CASSEGETQYF. The sequenced DNA is TGCGCCAGCAGCGAAGGAGAGACCCAGTACTTC.